The present T cell receptor beta chain was sequenced within a study of T cell repertoires in cytomegalovirus infection. TCRdb recomputed calls from the reads with MiXCR, one row per CDR3 protein. Altogether around 55,000 distinct CDR3 sequences are present, around 20% being singletons, with the ten largest covering 26%. This clonotype occurred a few times. Its target is not known. V lost 0 bases, J lost 6 bases, and 9 bases stayed unmatched. Germline V gives CDR1 SGHDT, CDR2 YYEEEE. This CDR3 comprises 15 residues. The TCR was taken from a human donor in good health (CMV status not recorded). Some clones in this sample may be carry-over from other donors' samples. V gene TRBV5-6 combines with J gene TRBJ2-7, with TRBD1 matching over 7 bases. The sample here was CD8+ T cells from cultured PBMCs, taken from culture after CMV antigen stimulation. The CDR3, as DNA: TGTGCCAGCAGCTTGGGGGTCAGGGGGATGGTCGAGCAGTACTTC. Residues: CASSLGVRGMVEQYF.